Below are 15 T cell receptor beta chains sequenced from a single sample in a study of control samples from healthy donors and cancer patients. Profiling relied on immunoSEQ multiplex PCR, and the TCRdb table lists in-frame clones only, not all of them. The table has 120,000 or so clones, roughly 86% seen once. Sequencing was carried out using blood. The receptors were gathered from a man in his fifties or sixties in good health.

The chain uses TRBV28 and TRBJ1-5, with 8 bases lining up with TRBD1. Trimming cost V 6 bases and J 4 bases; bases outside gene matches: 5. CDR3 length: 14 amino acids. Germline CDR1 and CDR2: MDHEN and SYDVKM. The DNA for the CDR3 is TGTGCCAGCAGGGCCACAGGGGGTAATCAGCCCCAGCATTTT. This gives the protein CASRATGGNQPQHF.

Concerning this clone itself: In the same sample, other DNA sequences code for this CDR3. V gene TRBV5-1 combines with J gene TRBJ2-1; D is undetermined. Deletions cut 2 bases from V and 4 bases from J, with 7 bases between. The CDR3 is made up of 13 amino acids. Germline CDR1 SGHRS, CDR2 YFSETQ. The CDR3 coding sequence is TGCGCCAGCAGCTTTGGCGGATACAATGAGCAGTTCTTC. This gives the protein CASSFGGYNEQFF.

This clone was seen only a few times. The DNA of the CDR3 is TGTGCCAGCAGCTTGTCGACAGGGCAAAATGGCTACACCTTC. Its translation: CASSLSTGQNGYTF. V and J are TRBV5-4 and TRBJ1-2; TRBD1 matches 7 bases. The trim removed 1 base at V and 6 bases at J, leaving 6 bases unmatched. This CDR3 is 14 amino acids long. Germline V gene lookup returns CDR1 SGHNT and CDR2 YYREEE (reference sequence).

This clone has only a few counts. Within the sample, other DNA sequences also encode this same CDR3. CDR3 amino acids: CASSLSQGGNQPQHF. The CDR3 region has the DNA TGTGCCAGCAGTTTATCTCAGGGGGGCAATCAGCCCCAGCATTTT. The rearrangement links TRBV28 to TRBJ1-5, with 7 bases lining up with TRBD1. The CDR3 loop spans 15 amino acids. V lost 1 base, J lost 2 bases, and 2 bases stayed unmatched. Germline V gene data show CDR1 as MDHEN and CDR2 as SYDVKM.

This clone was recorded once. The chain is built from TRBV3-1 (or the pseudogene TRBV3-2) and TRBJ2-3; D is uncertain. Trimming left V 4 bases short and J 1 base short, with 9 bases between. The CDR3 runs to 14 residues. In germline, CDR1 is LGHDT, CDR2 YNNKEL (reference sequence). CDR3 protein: CASSPFAGTDTQYF. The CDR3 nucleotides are TGTGCCAGCAGCCCATTTGCTGGCACAGATACGCAGTATTTT.

Here the CDR3 reads CASSLGAGLETQYF. The CDR3 DNA is TGTGCCAGCAGCTTAGGAGCAGGGCTGGAGACCCAGTACTTC. V is TRBV7-2 and J is TRBJ2-5, with a weak D call TRBD1 (5 bases). This CDR3 is built from 14 residues. Germline V gene sequence: CDR1 SGHTA, CDR2 FQGNSA. V was trimmed by 1 base and J by 5 bases, leaving 11 bases between them. Full variable domain (remainder filled in from reference TRBV7-2 and TRBJ2-5): GAGVSQSPSNKVTEKGKDVELRCDPISGHTALYWYRQSLGQGLEFLIYFQGNSAPDKSGLPSDRFSAERTGGSVSTLTIQRTQQEDSAVYLCASSLGAGLETQYFGPGTRLLVL.

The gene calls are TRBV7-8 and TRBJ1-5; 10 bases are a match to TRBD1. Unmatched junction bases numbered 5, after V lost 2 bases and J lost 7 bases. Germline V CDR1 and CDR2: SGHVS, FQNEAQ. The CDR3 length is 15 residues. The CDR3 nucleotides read TGTGCCAGCAGCTTATACGGGACAGGGGAACAGCCCCAGCATTTT. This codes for CASSLYGTGEQPQHF.

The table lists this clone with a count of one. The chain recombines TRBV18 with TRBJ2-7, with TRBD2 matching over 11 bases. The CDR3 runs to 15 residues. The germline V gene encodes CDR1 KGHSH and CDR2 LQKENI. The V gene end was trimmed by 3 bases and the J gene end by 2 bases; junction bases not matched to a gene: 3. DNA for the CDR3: TGTGCCAGCTCACCGACTAGCGGGACCACCTACGAGCAGTACTTC. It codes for CASSPTSGTTYEQYF.

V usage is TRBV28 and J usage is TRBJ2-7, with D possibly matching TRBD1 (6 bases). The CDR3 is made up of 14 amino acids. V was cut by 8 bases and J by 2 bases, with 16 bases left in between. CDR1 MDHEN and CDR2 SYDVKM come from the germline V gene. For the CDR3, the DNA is TGTGCCAGCCTTCCGCCGGACAGAACCTACGAGCAGTACTTC. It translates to CASLPPDRTYEQYF.

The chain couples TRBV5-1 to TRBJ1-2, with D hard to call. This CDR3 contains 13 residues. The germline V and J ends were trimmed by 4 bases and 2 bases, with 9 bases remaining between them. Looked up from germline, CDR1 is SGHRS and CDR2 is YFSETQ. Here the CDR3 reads CASSRESNYGYTF. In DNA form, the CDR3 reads TGCGCCAGCAGCAGAGAGAGCAACTATGGCTACACCTTC.

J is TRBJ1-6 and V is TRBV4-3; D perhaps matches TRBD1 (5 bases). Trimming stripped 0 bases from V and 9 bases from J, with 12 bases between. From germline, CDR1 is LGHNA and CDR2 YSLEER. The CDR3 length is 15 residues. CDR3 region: CASSQDEGHFSPLHF. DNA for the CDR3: TGCGCCAGCAGCCAAGATGAGGGGCATTTTTCACCCCTCCACTTT.

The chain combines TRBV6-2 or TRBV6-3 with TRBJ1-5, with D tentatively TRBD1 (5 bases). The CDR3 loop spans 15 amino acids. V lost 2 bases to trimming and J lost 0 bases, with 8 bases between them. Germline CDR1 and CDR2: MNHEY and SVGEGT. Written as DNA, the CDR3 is TGTGCCAGCAGTTACAGGGGCCTTAGCAATCAGCCCCAGCATTTT. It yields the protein CASSYRGLSNQPQHF.

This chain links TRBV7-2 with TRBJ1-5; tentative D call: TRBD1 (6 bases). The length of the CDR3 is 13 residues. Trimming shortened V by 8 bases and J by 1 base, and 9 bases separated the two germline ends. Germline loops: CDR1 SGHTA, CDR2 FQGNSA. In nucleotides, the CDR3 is TGTGCCAGCGGGGACATAAGCAATCAGCCCCAGCATTTT. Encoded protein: CASGDISNQPQHF. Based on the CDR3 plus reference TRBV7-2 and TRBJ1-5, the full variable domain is GAGVSQSPSNKVTEKGKDVELRCDPISGHTALYWYRQSLGQGLEFLIYFQGNSAPDKSGLPSDRFSAERTGGSVSTLTIQRTQQEDSAVYLCASGDISNQPQHFGDGTRLSIL.

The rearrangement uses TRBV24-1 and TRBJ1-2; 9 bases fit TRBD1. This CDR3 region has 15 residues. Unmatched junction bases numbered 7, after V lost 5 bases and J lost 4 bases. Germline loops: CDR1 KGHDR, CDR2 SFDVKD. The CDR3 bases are TGTGCCACCAGTGGACCAGGGACAGGGCCCTATGGCTACACCTTC. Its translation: CATSGPGTGPYGYTF.

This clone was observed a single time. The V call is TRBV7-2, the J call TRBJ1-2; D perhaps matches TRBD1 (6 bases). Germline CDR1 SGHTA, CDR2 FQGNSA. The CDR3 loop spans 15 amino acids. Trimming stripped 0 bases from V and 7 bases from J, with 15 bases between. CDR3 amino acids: CASSLAARGEGGYTF. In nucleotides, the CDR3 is TGTGCCAGCAGCTTAGCGGCCAGGGGAGAGGGTGGCTACACCTTC.